This TCR beta chain was retrieved from a study of T cell responses to AZD1222 COVID-19 vaccine. Points from the study as a whole: Of the AZD1222 recipients, only five to seven were seropositive at baseline. Most donors were white British and more were female, and clonal diversity was possibly underestimated. Spike-specific TCR breadth and depth grew following two AZD1222 doses. Vaccine-associated CD4 TCRs ranged over spike, dominating at 160-218 and 743-854.

Clones were sequenced by immunoSEQ multiplex PCR, and TCRdb holds only the in-frame ones, with some missing. This sample contains about 140,000 clones. A word on this clone: What it binds is unknown. A junction boundary mismatches the germline segment, possibly from a read error.

The germline V gene has CDR1 SQVTM and CDR2 ANQGSEA. CDR3 length equals 14 residues. The sequence came from an adult in good health. The sequencing sample was made of peripheral blood. The chain combines TRBV29-1 with TRBJ1-1; 10 bases fit TRBD1. The CDR3 protein is CSGQGARMNTEAFF. DNA for the CDR3: TGCAGCGGACAGGGGGCGAGAATGAATACTGAAGCTTTCTTT.